One sample yielded the 7 T cell receptor beta chains listed below, sequenced in a study of Graves' ophthalmopathy and Graves' hyperthyroidism. Amplification of TCR beta CDR3 regions used RNA transcripts. HTBI primers were employed in first-round RT-PCR, then a second-round multiplex PCR followed. TCRdb redid the calling of the multiplex PCR reads with MiXCR, one entry per CDR3 protein. There are some 350,000 distinct CDR3 sequences in the sample; about a sixth occur only once, and around 2.4% lies in the top ten. The sample comprised peripheral blood. These receptors all come from an adult woman with stable Graves' hyperthyroidism.

This clonotype was seen ten or more times. This sequence joins TRBV27 and TRBJ2-2, with no clear D. Trimming shortened V by 4 bases and J by 6 bases, and 3 bases separated the two germline ends. Germline values: CDR1 MNHEY, CDR2 SMNVEV (reference sequence). This CDR3 comprises 11 residues. The CDR3 spells CASSYAGELFF. CDR3 bases: TGTGCCAGCAGTTATGCCGGGGAGCTGTTTTTT.

This clonotype was picked up many times. This rearrangement joins TRBV20-1 to TRBJ2-7; 11 nucleotides align to TRBD2. V gave up 2 bases and J gave up 2 bases; unmatched junction bases: 17. CDR1 is DFQATT, CDR2 SNEGSKA, per germline (reference sequence). This CDR3 has 19 residues. The CDR3 loop is CSARPLRTSGRALTYEQYF. CDR3 sequence (DNA): TGCAGTGCTAGACCCTTAAGAACTAGCGGGAGAGCCCTTACCTACGAGCAGTACTTC.

The sample holds many counts of this clonotype. At one end the junction does not follow the germline gene, possibly because of a read error. The chain recombines TRBV29-1 with TRBJ2-7; 7 bases are shared with TRBD2. In germline, CDR1 is SQVTM, CDR2 ANQGSEA. The CDR3 totals 10 residues. The chain's CDR3 is CSVESGGLTF. The CDR3 DNA reads TGCAGCGTTGAATCGGGGGGTCTCACATTC.

This clonotype was detected ten times or more. The genes are TRBV15 and TRBJ1-5; tentative D call: TRBD1 (6 bases). The germline V gene has CDR1 LNHNV and CDR2 YYDKDF (reference sequence). Trimming stripped 5 bases from V and 0 bases from J, with 17 bases between. There are 17 residues in the CDR3. CDR3 residues: CATSGGRGQSSNQPQHF. In DNA form, the CDR3 reads TGTGCCACCAGCGGAGGCCGAGGACAGTCTAGCAATCAGCCCCAGCATTTT.

The table lists this clonotype with many counts. The CDR3 DNA sequence: TGTGCCAGTAGTACAGGCAACTCTGGGGCCAACGTCCTGACTTTC. It yields the protein CASSTGNSGANVLTF. The chain carries TRBV19 and TRBJ2-6; the D is unclear. Trimming shortened V by 4 bases and J by 0 bases, and 7 bases separated the two germline ends. Per germline, CDR1 LNHDA and CDR2 SQIVND (reference sequence). This CDR3 contains 15 residues.

This clonotype was seen many times. The gene calls are TRBV6-7 and TRBJ1-1, with a possible D match to TRBD1 (6 bases). Being an ORF, TRBV6-7 has a function that is uncertain. V was trimmed by 6 bases and J by 3 bases, leaving 20 bases between them. The CDR3 has 16 amino acids. The CDR3 DNA is TGTGCCAGCAGGACCCACGACAGGTGGGGGTACACTGAAGCTTTCTTT. Its protein product is CASRTHDRWGYTEAFF.

Turning to this clonotype: Just one base apart from a much larger clone, this may be a read error. This chain uses TRBV5-1 with TRBJ2-5, with 8 bases lining up with TRBD1. The CDR3 runs to 15 residues. Germline V gene lookup returns CDR1 SGHRS and CDR2 YFSETQ. The CDR3 region is CASSYTTGVQEAQYF. The CDR3 region has the DNA TGCGCCAGCAGCTATACGACAGGGGTGCAAGAGGCCCAGTACTTC.